This T cell receptor beta chain was sequenced for a study of OX40 agonist ivuxolimab in advanced cancers. Using immunoSEQ multiplex PCR, the repertoire was profiled, and TCRdb retains in-frame clones only, with some absent. The sample yields tens of thousands of clones, roughly 80% seen once. In its sample, this clone was seen once. What it binds is unknown. The junction departs from the called germline gene at one end, perhaps through a read error. Study results and caveats: Doses of 0.1 to 3.0 mg/kg were accompanied by clonal expansion of CD4+ and CD8+ blood T cells by week 6.

This receptor was obtained from an adult with an advanced solid tumor such as melanoma, head and neck, liver or kidney cancer. The starting material was CD4+ or CD8+ T cells sorted from blood, obtained in a trial of the OX40 agonist ivuxolimab.

The DNA of the CDR3 is TGTGCCAGCAGTTTATTGGGACAGGGACAAGGGACCCAGTACTTC. It is translated as CASSLLGQGQGTQYF. This chain links TRBV28 with TRBJ2-5; 9 nucleotides agree with TRBD1. The CDR3 has 15 amino acids. CDR1 is MDHEN, CDR2 SYDVKM, per germline.